The clone carrying this T cell receptor beta chain was detected a few times. The antigen is unknown. This entry belongs to a study of T-cell reconstitution after alpha-beta-depleted transplantation in children. Unique molecular identifiers were used in preparing the TCRbeta library. TCRdb recomputed calls from the PCR reads with MiXCR, one row per CDR3 protein. The sample lists about 460,000 distinct CDR3 sequences; 10% to 12% were seen once. Study observations and caveats: T-cell counts and diversity were attributed mostly to newly produced T cells one year after transplant. Surviving recipient T cells and intrathymic progenitors accounted for some patients' high TCRbeta diversity at day 60. In patients about two months after transplant, alpha-beta T cells reportedly arose from several hundred expanded graft clones.

V was shortened by 6 bases and J by 4 bases, with 22 bases between the two germline ends. Germline-derived CDR1 and CDR2 are MDHEN and SYDVKM. This CDR3 spans 17 amino acids. The sample here was PBMCs, mostly from graft donor cells, taken 180 days after TCRalphabeta/CD19-depleted stem cell transplant. This chain links TRBV28 with TRBJ1-5, with D possibly TRBD1 on 6 matching bases. The origin of this receptor is a female patient aged 2-10 years who had a stem cell transplant for aplastic anemia, so the T cells may come from the graft donor. CDR3 DNA: TGTGCCAGCAGCTTCTCGTCTACGCAGGGGAGTAATCAGCCCCAGCATTTT. It codes for CASSFSSTQGSNQPQHF.